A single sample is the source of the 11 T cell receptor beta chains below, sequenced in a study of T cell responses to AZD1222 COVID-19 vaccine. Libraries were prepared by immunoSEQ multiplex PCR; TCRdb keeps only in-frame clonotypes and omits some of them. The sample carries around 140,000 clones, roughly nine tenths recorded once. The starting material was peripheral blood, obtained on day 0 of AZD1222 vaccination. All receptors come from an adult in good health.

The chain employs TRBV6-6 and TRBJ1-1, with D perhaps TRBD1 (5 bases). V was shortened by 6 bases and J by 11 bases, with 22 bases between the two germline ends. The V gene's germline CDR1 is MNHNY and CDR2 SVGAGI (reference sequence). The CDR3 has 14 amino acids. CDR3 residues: CASSLLGGSWAAFF. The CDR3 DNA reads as TGTGCCAGCAGCCTACTGGGGGGAAGTTGGGCTGCTTTCTTT.

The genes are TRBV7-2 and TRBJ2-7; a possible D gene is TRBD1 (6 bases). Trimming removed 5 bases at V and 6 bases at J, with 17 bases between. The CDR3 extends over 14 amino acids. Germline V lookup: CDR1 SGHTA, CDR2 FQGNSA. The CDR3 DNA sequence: TGTGCCAGCAGCCCACAACCAACAGGGTCCGAGCAGTACTTC. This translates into CASSPQPTGSEQYF. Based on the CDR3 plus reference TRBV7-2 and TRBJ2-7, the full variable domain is GAGVSQSPSNKVTEKGKDVELRCDPISGHTALYWYRQSLGQGLEFLIYFQGNSAPDKSGLPSDRFSAERTGGSVSTLTIQRTQQEDSAVYLCASSPQPTGSEQYFGPGTRLTVT.

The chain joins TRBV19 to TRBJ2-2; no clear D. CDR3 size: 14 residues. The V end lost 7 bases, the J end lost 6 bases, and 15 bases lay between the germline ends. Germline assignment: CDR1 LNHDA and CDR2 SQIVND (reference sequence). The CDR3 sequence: CASTSWSVAGELFF. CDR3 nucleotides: TGTGCCAGTACTTCGTGGAGCGTAGCCGGGGAGCTGTTTTTT.

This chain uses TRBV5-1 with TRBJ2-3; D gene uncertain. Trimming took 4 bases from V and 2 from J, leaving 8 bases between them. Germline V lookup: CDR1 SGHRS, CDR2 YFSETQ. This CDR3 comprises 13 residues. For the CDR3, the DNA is TGCGCCAGCAGCCCGTACTTCACAGATACGCAGTATTTT. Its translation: CASSPYFTDTQYF.

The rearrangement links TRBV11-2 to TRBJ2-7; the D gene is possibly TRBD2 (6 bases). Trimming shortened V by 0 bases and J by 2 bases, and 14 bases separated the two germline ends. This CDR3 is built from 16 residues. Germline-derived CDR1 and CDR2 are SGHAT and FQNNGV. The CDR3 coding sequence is TGTGCCAGCAGCTTAGATCGTGGGAGGTGGACCTACGAGCAGTACTTC. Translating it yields CASSLDRGRWTYEQYF. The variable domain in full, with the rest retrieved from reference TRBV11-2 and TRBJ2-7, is EAGVAQSPRYKIIEKRQSVAFWCNPISGHATLYWYQQILGQGPKLLIQFQNNGVVDDSQLPKDRFSAERLKGVDSTLKIQPAKLEDSAVYLCASSLDRGRWTYEQYFGPGTRLTVT.

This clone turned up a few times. CDR3 DNA sequence: TGTGCCAGCACCGGATTTCTGAACACTGAAGCTTTCTTT. Protein sequence: CASTGFLNTEAFF. The V call is TRBV7-2, the J call TRBJ1-1; D not resolved. Germline V gene lookup returns CDR1 SGHTA and CDR2 FQGNSA. This CDR3 spans 13 amino acids. The V end was cut by 7 bases, the J end by 0 bases, with 9 bases between.

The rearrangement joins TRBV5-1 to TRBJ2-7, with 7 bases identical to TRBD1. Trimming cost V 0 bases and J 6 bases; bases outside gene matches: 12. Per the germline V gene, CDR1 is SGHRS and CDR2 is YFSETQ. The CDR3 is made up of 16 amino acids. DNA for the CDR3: TGCGCCAGCAGCTTGGCCATGCAGGGGGAAGGGACCGAGCAGTACTTC. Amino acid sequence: CASSLAMQGEGTEQYF.

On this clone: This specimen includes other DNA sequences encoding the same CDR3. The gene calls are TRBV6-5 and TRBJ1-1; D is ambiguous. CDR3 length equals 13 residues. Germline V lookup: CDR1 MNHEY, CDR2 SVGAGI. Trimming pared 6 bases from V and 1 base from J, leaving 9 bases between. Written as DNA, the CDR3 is TGTGCCAGCAGCTCAACCGCGAACACTGAAGCTTTCTTT. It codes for CASSSTANTEAFF.

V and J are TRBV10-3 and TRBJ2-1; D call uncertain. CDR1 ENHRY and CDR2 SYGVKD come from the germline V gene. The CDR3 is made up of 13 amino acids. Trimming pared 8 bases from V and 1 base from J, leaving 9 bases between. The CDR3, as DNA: TGTGCCATCTCGATCGGTTCCTACAATGAGCAGTTCTTC. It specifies CAISIGSYNEQFF.

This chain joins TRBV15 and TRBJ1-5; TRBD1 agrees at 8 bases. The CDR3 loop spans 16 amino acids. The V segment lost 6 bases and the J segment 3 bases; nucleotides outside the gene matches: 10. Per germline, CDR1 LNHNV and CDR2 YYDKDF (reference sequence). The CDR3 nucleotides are TGTGCCACCAGGAGAAAGGGGGACAGGACCAATCAGCCCCAGCATTTT. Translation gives CATRRKGDRTNQPQHF.

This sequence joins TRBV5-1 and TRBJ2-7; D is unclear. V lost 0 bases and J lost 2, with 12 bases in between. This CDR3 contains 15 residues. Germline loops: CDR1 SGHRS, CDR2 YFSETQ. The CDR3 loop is CASSLAPGIAYEQYF. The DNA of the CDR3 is TGCGCCAGCAGCTTGGCACCGGGTATAGCCTACGAGCAGTACTTC.